What follows describes a single T cell receptor beta chain. Antigen specificity is unknown. This sample is part of a study of T-cell reconstitution after alpha-beta-depleted transplantation in children. Study-wide findings and caveats: For some patients, TCRbeta diversity was high at day 60 because of recipient T cells and thymic progenitors that survived.

Per the germline V gene, CDR1 is MNHEY and CDR2 is SVGAGI. Trimming stripped 4 bases from V and 2 bases from J, with 12 bases between. CDR3 length: 14 amino acids. Unique molecular identifiers were built into the TCRbeta library. TCRdb reprocessed the PCR reads via MiXCR and lists one record per CDR3 protein. The table shows about 440,000 distinct CDR3 sequences, with about 40% occurring only once. The TCR originated in a girl aged 2-15 years with aplastic anemia, due to receive a stem cell transplant. The source material was PBMCs, sampled before TCRalphabeta/CD19-depleted stem cell transplant. This chain joins TRBV6-5 and TRBJ2-7; D gene unclear. DNA of the CDR3: TGTGCCAGCAGTTCCGGACCGCCGCCCTACGAGCAGTACTTC. Protein product: CASSSGPPPYEQYF.